This T cell receptor beta chain was obtained from a study of technical replicates of blood from several donors. Sequenced by immunoSEQ multiplex PCR; TCRdb stores in-frame clones only, minus some. The sample carries roughly 74,000 clones, 90% to 95% recorded once. Losses at the gene ends were 5 bases for V and 3 bases for J; bases not matched to a gene: 4. The CDR3 runs 14 residues. Germline V gene data show CDR1 as SEHNR and CDR2 as FQNEAQ (reference sequence). This clone was seen more than once but under ten times. This rearrangement joins TRBV7-9 to TRBJ2-7; TRBD1 agrees at 10 bases. Sequencing input: T cells isolated from PBMCs. This clonotype was sampled from a human donor in good health. The CDR3 DNA reads as TGTGCCAGCAGCCCTCGGGACAGGGGCTACGAGCAGTACTTC. Protein: CASSPRDRGYEQYF.